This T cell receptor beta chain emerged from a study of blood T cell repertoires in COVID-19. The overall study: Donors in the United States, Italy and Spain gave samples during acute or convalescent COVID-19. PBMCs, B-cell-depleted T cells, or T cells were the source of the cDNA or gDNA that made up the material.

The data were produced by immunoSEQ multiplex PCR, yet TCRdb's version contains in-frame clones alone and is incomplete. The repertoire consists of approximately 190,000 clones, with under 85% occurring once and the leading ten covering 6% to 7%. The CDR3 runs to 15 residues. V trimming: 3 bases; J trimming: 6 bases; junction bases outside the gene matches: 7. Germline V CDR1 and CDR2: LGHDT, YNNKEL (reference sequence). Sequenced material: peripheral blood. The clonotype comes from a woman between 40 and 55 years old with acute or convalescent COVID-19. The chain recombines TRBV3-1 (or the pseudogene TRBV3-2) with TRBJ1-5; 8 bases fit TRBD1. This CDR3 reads CASSHGTGSGQPQHF. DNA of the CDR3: TGTGCCAGCAGCCATGGGACAGGAAGTGGTCAGCCCCAGCATTTT.